Each of the 24 T cell receptor beta chains below was sequenced from the same sample in a study of pediatric ulcerative colitis. This table comes from immunoSEQ multiplex PCR, and its TCRdb copy is limited to in-frame clones, with some not included. The data show under 45,000 clones, approximately 87% seen once. The sequencing sample was made of blood. The receptors originated from a girl between 5 and 17 years old with moderate ulcerative colitis.

J is TRBJ2-1 and V is TRBV30, with a tentative D call TRBD2 (5 bases). Per the germline V gene, CDR1 is GTSNPN and CDR2 is SVGIG (reference sequence). CDR3 size: 14 residues. V was shortened by 8 bases and J by 0 bases, with 14 bases between the two germline ends. The CDR3 spells CAGVDSSSYNEQFF. DNA of the CDR3: TGTGCCGGAGTGGACTCCAGCTCCTACAATGAGCAGTTCTTC.

The V call is TRBV5-1, the J call TRBJ2-5, with D possibly TRBD1 on 5 matching bases. Germline V gene sequence: CDR1 SGHRS, CDR2 YFSETQ. This CDR3 spans 14 amino acids. V lost 0 bases and J lost 2, with 8 bases in between. This chain's CDR3 is CASSLGQHQETQYF. CDR3 DNA: TGCGCCAGCAGCTTGGGACAGCATCAAGAGACCCAGTACTTC.

The V and J genes are TRBV7-6 and TRBJ2-1; 10 bases map to TRBD1. V lost 1 base, J lost 7 bases, and 1 base stayed unmatched. The CDR3 length is 14 residues. CDR1 is SGHVS, CDR2 FNYEAQ, per germline. CDR3 region: CASSLGTGGNEQFF. CDR3 nucleotide sequence: TGTGCCAGCAGCTTAGGGACAGGGGGAAATGAGCAGTTCTTC.

The chain couples TRBV7-9 to TRBJ1-1; D is possibly TRBD1 (5 bases). This CDR3 is built from 13 residues. The ends were cut back, 4 bases at V and 11 bases at J, with 17 bases in the middle. From germline, CDR1 is SEHNR and CDR2 FQNEAQ (reference sequence). The CDR3 reads CASSYRGGVGAFF. DNA for the CDR3: TGTGCCAGCAGCTATCGGGGGGGAGTCGGGGCTTTCTTT.

In its sample, this clone was seen a few times. V and J are TRBV2 and TRBJ1-4; 9 bases line up with TRBD1. V lost 6 bases, J lost 2 bases, and 4 bases stayed unmatched. The CDR3 is 15 amino acids. Germline V lookup: CDR1 SNHLY, CDR2 FYNNEI. The CDR3 is CASRGGTGTNEKLFF. CDR3 nucleotides: TGTGCCAGCAGAGGAGGGACAGGGACTAATGAAAAACTGTTTTTT.

The chain links TRBV9 to TRBJ2-1; 9 bases align to TRBD2. Germline V gene lookup returns CDR1 SGDLS and CDR2 YYNGEE. V lost 0 bases, J lost 8 bases, and 9 bases stayed unmatched. The CDR3 runs to 16 residues. The CDR3 is CASSVDSGRKGDEQFF. CDR3 nucleotides: TGTGCCAGCAGCGTAGACAGCGGGAGGAAGGGCGATGAGCAGTTCTTC.

The chain carries TRBV11-3 and TRBJ2-1, with 11 nucleotides matching TRBD2. Germline V gives CDR1 SGHNT, CDR2 YENEEA. The CDR3 length is 16 residues. V shed 5 bases and J 8 bases; nucleotides not matched to a gene: 11. The CDR3 loop reads CASSAALAGGVDEQFF. The CDR3 nucleotides are TGTGCCAGCAGCGCAGCATTAGCGGGAGGGGTCGATGAGCAGTTCTTC.

This clone is a singleton in its sample. This chain uses TRBV7-9 with TRBJ2-2; possible D gene TRBD1, 6 bases. Per the germline V gene, CDR1 is SEHNR and CDR2 is FQNEAQ (reference sequence). V lost 5 bases, J lost 6 bases, and 10 bases lay in between. This CDR3 comprises 13 residues. CDR3: CASSIKGAGELFF. The CDR3 nucleotides read TGTGCCAGCAGCATAAAGGGGGCCGGGGAGCTGTTTTTT.

This clone was seen only a few times. The V call is TRBV11-2, the J call TRBJ1-1; D is unresolved. This CDR3 contains 13 residues. Germline V gene sequence: CDR1 SGHAT, CDR2 FQNNGV. The V end lost 2 bases, the J end lost 1 base, and 5 bases lay between the germline ends. The CDR3 DNA follows: TGTGCCAGCAGCTTATGGAGGAACACTGAAGCTTTCTTT. This sequence encodes CASSLWRNTEAFF.

The chain combines TRBV4-1 with TRBJ2-1; 9 bases align to TRBD2. Germline assignment: CDR1 MGHRA and CDR2 YSYEKL. The CDR3 has 15 residues. V gave up 4 bases and J gave up 2 bases; unmatched junction bases: 3. The CDR3, as DNA: TGCGCCAGCAGCCCGATAGCGGGAGCCTACAATGAGCAGTTCTTC. It is translated as CASSPIAGAYNEQFF.

The rearrangement joins TRBV7-2 to TRBJ1-1; 8 nucleotides match TRBD1. V was clipped by 5 bases and J by 0 bases; unmatched bases: 11. Per the germline V gene, CDR1 is SGHTA and CDR2 is FQGNSA. This CDR3 spans 17 amino acids. The DNA of the CDR3 is TGTGCCAGCAGCGAGAAAACCGGACAGGGAATGAACACTGAAGCTTTCTTT. Amino acid sequence: CASSEKTGQGMNTEAFF.

The genes are TRBV5-8 and TRBJ2-3; the D is unclear. Looked up from germline, CDR1 is SGHTS and CDR2 is YDEGEE. The CDR3 contains 12 residues. V was trimmed by 3 bases and J by 4 bases, leaving 6 bases between them. CDR3 in DNA: TGTGCCAGCAGCTCGACCCCAGATACGCAGTATTTT. The encoded protein is CASSSTPDTQYF.

The chain uses TRBV6-5 and TRBJ1-3, with no clear D. CDR3 length equals 16 residues. Germline CDR1 is MNHEY and CDR2 is SVGAGI. V lost 0 bases, J lost 0 bases, and 9 bases lay in between. The CDR3 reads CASSYSPGFSGNTIYF. The DNA for the CDR3 is TGTGCCAGCAGTTACTCTCCGGGCTTCTCTGGAAACACCATATATTTT.

This clone has more than one count but fewer than ten. The rearrangement links TRBV29-1 to TRBJ1-1; weak D call: TRBD1 (5 bases). The CDR3 is made up of 12 amino acids. In germline, CDR1 is SQVTM, CDR2 ANQGSEA. Trimming took off 1 base at V and 4 bases at J, with 7 bases between the two ends. CDR3 coding DNA: TGCAGCGTTGAAGGTGGGACCACTGAAGCTTTCTTT. Translation gives CSVEGGTTEAFF.

This chain links TRBV28 with TRBJ2-3; the match to TRBD2 covers 8 bases. In germline, CDR1 is MDHEN, CDR2 SYDVKM. Trimming took 4 bases from V and 4 from J; bases not matched to a gene: 16. The CDR3 runs to 18 residues. The CDR3 DNA reads as TGTGCCAGCAGTTCTCTCCGGGGGAGAGCGGGAGACGCAGATACGCAGTATTTT. Protein: CASSSLRGRAGDADTQYF.

By sample share, this clone is medium-sized. The V call is TRBV28, the J call TRBJ2-1; D is ambiguous. The CDR3 contains 11 residues. CDR1 is MDHEN, CDR2 SYDVKM, per germline. The V and J ends lost 5 bases and 4 bases respectively, with 3 bases between them. The CDR3 protein is CASSQYNEQFF. As DNA, the CDR3 is TGTGCCAGCAGTCAATACAATGAGCAGTTCTTC.

The gene calls are TRBV7-9 and TRBJ1-5; 8 nucleotides line up with TRBD1. From germline, CDR1 is SEHNR and CDR2 FQNEAQ (reference sequence). The CDR3 is 15 amino acids. With 3 bases clipped from V and 7 bases from J, the junction kept 8 bases outside the gene matches. The CDR3 bases are TGTGCCAGCAGCTTTGGGACAGGTTCCGGGCAGCCCCAGCATTTT. Translating gives CASSFGTGSGQPQHF. The full variable domain, completed using reference TRBV7-9 and TRBJ1-5, is DTGVSQNPRHKITKRGQNVTFRCDPISEHNRLYWYRQTLGQGPEFLTYFQNEAQLEKSRLLSDRFSAERPKGSFSTLEIQRTEQGDSAMYLCASSFGTGSGQPQHFGDGTRLSIL.

The rearrangement uses TRBV5-1 and TRBJ1-6; TRBD1 is a possible D gene (5 bases). Germline values: CDR1 SGHRS, CDR2 YFSETQ. This CDR3 has 16 amino acids. V lost 4 bases to trimming and J lost 11 bases, with 22 bases between them. The CDR3 is CASSPLAGTVGPPLHF. CDR3 nucleotide sequence: TGCGCCAGCAGCCCCCTGGCTGGGACGGTCGGGCCACCCCTCCACTTT.

The rearrangement joins TRBV15 to TRBJ1-5; TRBD1 aligns across 7 bases. The CDR3 contains 15 residues. V shed 0 bases, J shed 5 bases, and the junction held 4 bases outside the gene matches. The V gene's germline CDR1 is LNHNV and CDR2 YYDKDF (reference sequence). CDR3 DNA sequence: TGTGCCACCAGCAGAGAACCAGGGGGTCATCAGCCCCAGCATTTT. Its protein product is CATSREPGGHQPQHF.

The V and J genes are TRBV10-2 and TRBJ2-1, with D possibly being TRBD2 (6 bases). Trimming shortened V by 4 bases and J by 6 bases, and 19 bases separated the two germline ends. Germline CDR1 and CDR2: WSHSY and SAAADI. This CDR3 has 16 amino acids. The CDR3 loop reads CASSVPKAGKRNEQFF. In nucleotides, the CDR3 is TGCGCCAGCAGTGTCCCTAAGGCGGGAAAGCGCAATGAGCAGTTCTTC.

V gene TRBV6-5 combines with J gene TRBJ1-2, with TRBD1 matching over 8 bases. There are 14 residues in the CDR3. J was trimmed by 8 bases and V by 5 bases; bases with no gene match: 10. Germline CDR1 and CDR2: MNHEY and SVGAGI. The CDR3 here is CASSESLTGVGYTF. CDR3 coding DNA: TGTGCCAGCAGTGAATCGTTGACAGGGGTCGGCTACACCTTC.

The chain recombines TRBV4-2 with TRBJ2-7, with D possibly matching TRBD1 (5 bases). This CDR3 comprises 15 residues. Germline CDR1 is LGHNA and CDR2 is YNFKEQ. V was cut by 1 base and J by 0 bases, with 10 bases left in between. CDR3 region: CASSQVWQGSYEQYF. Here the CDR3 DNA reads TGTGCCAGCAGCCAAGTGTGGCAGGGCTCCTACGAGCAGTACTTC.

This clone has just a few counts. The V call is TRBV19, the J call TRBJ1-5, with 10 bases that match TRBD1. Germline CDR1 reads LNHDA; CDR2 reads SQIVND (reference sequence). Trimming took 4 bases from V and 6 from J; bases not matched to a gene: 6. This CDR3 contains 15 residues. As DNA, the CDR3 is TGTGCCAGTAGTAGGACAGGGGGATGGGGTCAGCCCCAGCATTTT. Its protein is CASSRTGGWGQPQHF.

This chain uses TRBV6-1 with TRBJ2-1; D not resolved. The CDR3 length is 15 residues. The germline V gene encodes CDR1 MNHNS and CDR2 SASEGT. Trimming left V 2 bases short and J 0 bases short, with 8 bases between. CDR3 bases: TGTGCCAGCAGTGAAACATGGGGCTCCTACAATGAGCAGTTCTTC. Its translation: CASSETWGSYNEQFF.